This T cell receptor beta chain was documented in a study of cytomegalovirus exposure and HLA in healthy donors. The PCR made use of 60 Vbeta and 13 Jbeta primers. As handled by the study authors: Roughly 11 million of the approximately 80 million unique TCR beta chains counted in a later analysis were shared. The protocol was immunoSEQ multiplex PCR, while the TCRdb copy is restricted to in-frame clones and leaves out a portion. That table is the source of V, J and clone size, and D and trimming were worked out from the DNA. Of some 80,000 clones listed, 65% to 85% are singletons. Study-level findings and limits: Most of the TCR beta V segments (in an earlier analysis) were productive either about 87% or about 30% of the time. Cytomegalovirus association was listed for 150 to 200 TCR beta chains. With later analysis, a missense DCLRE1C variant became linked to TCR beta V- and J-gene trimming.

Notes on this clone: Its antigen is unidentified.

The sequenced material came from PBMCs. The clonotype was recovered from a man aged 50-60 years in good health and CMV-seronegative.

The CDR3 region is CAISGGGGHTEAFF. For the CDR3, the DNA is TGTGCCATCAGTGGAGGGGGGGGACACACTGAAGCTTTCTTT. The genes are TRBV10-3 and TRBJ1-1; D is possibly TRBD1 (6 bases). The CDR3 is made up of 14 amino acids. Between the trimmed V and J ends, which lost 4 bases and 3 bases, there was a span of 12 bases. Germline CDR1 reads ENHRY; CDR2 reads SYGVKD.